The entry that follows covers one TCR beta chain sequence. Its target is unknown. A much more abundant neighbour one base away suggests this may be a read error. The iRepertoire nested amplicon-rescue multiplex PCR amplified TCR alpha and beta CDR3s from RNA. One-step reverse transcription and amplification started from about 100-400 ng of tissue mRNA or PBMC total RNA. Each CDR3 protein is one row after TCRdb ran MiXCR on the multiplex PCR reads. The sample contains under 200,000 distinct CDR3 sequences, about 40% of which appear only once. Trimming cost V 1 base and J 3 bases, with 12 bases left between them. This CDR3 region has 15 residues. Germline V gives CDR1 LGHDT, CDR2 YNNKEL (reference sequence). The data stem from a study of glioma-infiltrating T cells. Study-wide results and caveats: Non-neoplastic patients had below-expected tissue-blood divergence, while all gliomas exceeded expectation. Very few CDR3 sequences were shared between tissue and blood.

This sequence originates from a human donor with low-grade glioma or glioblastoma, undergoing nonglioma brain surgery, or in good health (not recorded which). The gene calls are TRBV3-1 and TRBJ1-2, with D uncertain. The material sequenced was glioma tissue, nonneoplastic brain tissue, or PBMCs (not recorded which). The CDR3 loop reads CASSQASRVDYGYTF. DNA for the CDR3: TGTGCCAGCAGCCAAGCTTCAAGGGTTGACTATGGCTACACCTTC.